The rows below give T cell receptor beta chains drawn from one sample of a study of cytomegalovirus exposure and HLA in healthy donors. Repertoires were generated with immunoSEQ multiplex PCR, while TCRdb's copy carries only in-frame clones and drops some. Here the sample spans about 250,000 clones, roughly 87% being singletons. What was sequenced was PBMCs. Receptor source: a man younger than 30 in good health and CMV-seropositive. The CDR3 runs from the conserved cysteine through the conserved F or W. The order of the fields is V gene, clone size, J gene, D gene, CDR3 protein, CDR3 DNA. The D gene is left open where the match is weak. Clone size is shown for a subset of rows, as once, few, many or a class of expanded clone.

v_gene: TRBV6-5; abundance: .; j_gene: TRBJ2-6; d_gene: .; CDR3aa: CASSYLYSGANVLTF; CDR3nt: TGTGCCAGCAGTTATTTGTATTCTGGGGCCAACGTCCTGACTTTC
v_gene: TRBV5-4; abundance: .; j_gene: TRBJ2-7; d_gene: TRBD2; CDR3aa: CASSLPGGSSSYEQYF; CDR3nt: TGTGCCAGCAGCTTGCCGGGGGGGTCTAGCTCCTACGAGCAGTACTTC
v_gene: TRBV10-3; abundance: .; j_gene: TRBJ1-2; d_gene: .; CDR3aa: CAISAPRTANYGYTF; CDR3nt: TGTGCCATCAGTGCCCCTAGGACAGCTAACTATGGCTACACCTTC
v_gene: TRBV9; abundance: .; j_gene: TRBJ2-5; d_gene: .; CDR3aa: CASSVGREYQETQYF; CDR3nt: TGTGCCAGCAGCGTAGGGCGGGAATACCAAGAGACCCAGTACTTC
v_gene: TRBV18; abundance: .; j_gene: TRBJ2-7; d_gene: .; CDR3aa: CASSQTGARDEQYF; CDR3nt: TGTGCCAGCTCACAGACGGGAGCACGGGACGAGCAGTACTTC
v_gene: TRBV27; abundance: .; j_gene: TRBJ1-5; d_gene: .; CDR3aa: CASSFSGRVNQPQHF; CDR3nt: TGTGCCAGCAGTTTCTCGGGAAGGGTCAATCAGCCCCAGCATTTT
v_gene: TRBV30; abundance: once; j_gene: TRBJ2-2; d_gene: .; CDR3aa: CACPHRVNTGELFF; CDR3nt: TGTGCCTGCCCACACAGGGTGAACACCGGGGAGCTGTTTTTT
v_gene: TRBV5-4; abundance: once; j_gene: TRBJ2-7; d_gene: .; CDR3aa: CASSLRSGSYEQYF; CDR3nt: TGTGCCAGCAGCTTGAGGAGCGGATCCTACGAGCAGTACTTC
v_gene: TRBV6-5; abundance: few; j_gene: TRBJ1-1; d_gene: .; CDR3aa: CASGHTEAFF; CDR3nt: TGTGCCAGCGGGCACACTGAAGCTTTCTTT
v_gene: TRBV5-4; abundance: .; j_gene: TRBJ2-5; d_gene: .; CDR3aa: CASSSTKETQYF; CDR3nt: TGTGCCAGCAGCTCAACTAAAGAGACCCAGTACTTC
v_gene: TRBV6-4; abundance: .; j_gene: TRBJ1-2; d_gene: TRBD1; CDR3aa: CASSPGTGFGYTF; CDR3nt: TGTGCCAGCAGCCCCGGGACAGGGTTCGGCTACACCTTC
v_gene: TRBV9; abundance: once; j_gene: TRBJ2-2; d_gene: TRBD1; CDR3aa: CASSDRTGLNTGELFF; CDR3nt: TGTGCCAGCAGCGACAGGACAGGGCTTAACACCGGGGAGCTGTTTTTT
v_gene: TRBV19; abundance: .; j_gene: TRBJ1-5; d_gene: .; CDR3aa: CASSIDRGVTQPQHF; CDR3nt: TGTGCCAGTAGTATAGACAGGGGAGTAACTCAGCCCCAGCATTTT
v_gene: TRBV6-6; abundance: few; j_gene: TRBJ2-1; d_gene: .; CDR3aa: CASSYNEQFF; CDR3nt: TGTGCCAGCAGTTACAATGAGCAGTTCTTC
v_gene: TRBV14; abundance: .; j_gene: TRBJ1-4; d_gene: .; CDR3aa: CASSQEAGASTNEKLFF; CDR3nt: TGTGCCAGCAGCCAAGAGGCGGGGGCATCAACTAATGAAAAACTGTTTTTT
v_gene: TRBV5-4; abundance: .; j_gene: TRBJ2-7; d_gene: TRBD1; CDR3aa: CASSFPGQGLYEQYF; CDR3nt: TGTGCCAGCAGCTTTCCGGGACAGGGGCTGTACGAGCAGTACTTC
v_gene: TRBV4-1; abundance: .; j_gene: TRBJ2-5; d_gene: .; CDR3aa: CASSQDYGTQYF; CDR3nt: TGCGCCAGCAGCCAAGATTACGGGACCCAGTACTTC
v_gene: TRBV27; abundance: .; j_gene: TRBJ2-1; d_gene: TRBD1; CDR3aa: CASSFGQGPYNEQFF; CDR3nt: TGTGCCAGCAGTTTTGGACAGGGTCCCTACAATGAGCAGTTCTTC
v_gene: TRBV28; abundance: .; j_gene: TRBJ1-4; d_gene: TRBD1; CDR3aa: CASTRQGGLYEKLFF; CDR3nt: TGTGCCAGCACCAGACAGGGTGGTCTATATGAAAAACTGTTTTTT
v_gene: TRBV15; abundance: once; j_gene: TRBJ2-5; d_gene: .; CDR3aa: CATSRDQRLIQGEETQYF; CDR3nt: TGTGCCACCAGCAGAGATCAGCGTCTTATACAGGGTGAAGAGACCCAGTACTTC
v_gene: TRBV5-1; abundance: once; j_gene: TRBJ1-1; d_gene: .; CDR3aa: CASSFQGPGDTEAFF; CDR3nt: TGCGCCAGCAGCTTCCAGGGTCCGGGGGACACTGAAGCTTTCTTT
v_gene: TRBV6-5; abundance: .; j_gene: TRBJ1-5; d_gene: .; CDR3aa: CASSYGGGQPQHF; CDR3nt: TGTGCCAGCAGTTACGGGGGCGGCCAGCCCCAGCATTTT
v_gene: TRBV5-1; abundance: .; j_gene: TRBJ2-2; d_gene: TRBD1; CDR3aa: CASKDRVTNTGELFF; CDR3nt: TGCGCCAGCAAAGACAGGGTTACGAACACCGGGGAGCTGTTTTTT
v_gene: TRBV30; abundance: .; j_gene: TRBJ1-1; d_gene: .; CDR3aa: CAWDRLNTEAFF; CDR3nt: TGTGCCTGGGACAGGTTGAACACTGAAGCTTTCTTT
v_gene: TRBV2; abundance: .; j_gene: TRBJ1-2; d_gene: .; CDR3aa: CASRTDSTSYGYTF; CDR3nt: TGTGCCAGCAGGACAGACAGCACCTCCTATGGCTACACCTTC
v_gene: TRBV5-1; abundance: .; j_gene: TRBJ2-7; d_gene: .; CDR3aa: CASSQNPPAGESDEQYF; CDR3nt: TGCGCCAGCAGCCAGAACCCTCCAGCAGGGGAGTCGGACGAGCAGTACTTC
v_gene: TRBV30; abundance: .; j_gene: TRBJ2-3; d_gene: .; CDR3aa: CAWTQWGTTDTQYF; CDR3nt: TGTGCCTGGACCCAGTGGGGGACCACAGATACGCAGTATTTT
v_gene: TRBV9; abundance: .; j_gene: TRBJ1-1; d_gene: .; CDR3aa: CASSGRHRSTEAFF; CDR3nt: TGTGCCAGCAGCGGCCGCCATAGGAGCACTGAAGCTTTCTTT
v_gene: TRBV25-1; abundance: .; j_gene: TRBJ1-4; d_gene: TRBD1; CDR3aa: CASSDRTGHEKLFF; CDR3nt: TGTGCCAGCAGCGATAGGACAGGGCACGAAAAACTGTTTTTT
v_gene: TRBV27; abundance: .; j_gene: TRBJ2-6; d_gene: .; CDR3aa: CASSLNPGSPGANVLTF; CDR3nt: TGTGCCAGCAGTTTAAATCCCGGAAGCCCTGGGGCCAACGTCCTGACTTTC
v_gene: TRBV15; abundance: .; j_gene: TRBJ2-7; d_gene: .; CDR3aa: CATSIEKGHEQYF; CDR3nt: TGTGCCACCAGCATAGAAAAGGGCCACGAGCAGTACTTC
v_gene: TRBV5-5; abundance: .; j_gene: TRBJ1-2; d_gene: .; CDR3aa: CASRLLGGYTF; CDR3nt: TGTGCCAGCAGGCTCCTCGGTGGCTACACCTTC
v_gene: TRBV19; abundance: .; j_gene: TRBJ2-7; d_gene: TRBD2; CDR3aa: CASSMGSGGTYEQYF; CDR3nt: TGTGCCAGTAGTATGGGCAGCGGGGGTACCTACGAGCAGTACTTC
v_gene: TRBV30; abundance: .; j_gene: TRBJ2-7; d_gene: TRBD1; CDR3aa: CAWRDSYTTARNEQYF; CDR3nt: TGTGCCTGGCGGGACAGCTACACTACCGCTCGGAACGAGCAGTACTTC
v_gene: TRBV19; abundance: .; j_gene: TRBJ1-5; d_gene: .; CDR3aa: CASSIEAVWDSNQPQHF; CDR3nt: TGTGCCAGTAGTATCGAGGCAGTTTGGGATAGCAATCAGCCCCAGCATTTT
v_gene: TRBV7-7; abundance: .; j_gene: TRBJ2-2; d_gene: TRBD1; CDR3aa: CASRETGGFTSGELFF; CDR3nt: TGTGCCAGCAGAGAGACAGGGGGCTTCACCTCCGGGGAGCTGTTTTTT
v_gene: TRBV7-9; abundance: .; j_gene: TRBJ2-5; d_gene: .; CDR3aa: CASSYTSSARQETQYF; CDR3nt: TGTGCCAGCAGCTATACTAGCTCAGCTCGCCAAGAGACCCAGTACTTC
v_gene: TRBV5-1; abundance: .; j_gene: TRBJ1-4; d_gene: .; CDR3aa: CASSLDHVNEKLFF; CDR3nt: TGCGCCAGCAGCTTGGATCATGTTAATGAAAAACTGTTTTTT